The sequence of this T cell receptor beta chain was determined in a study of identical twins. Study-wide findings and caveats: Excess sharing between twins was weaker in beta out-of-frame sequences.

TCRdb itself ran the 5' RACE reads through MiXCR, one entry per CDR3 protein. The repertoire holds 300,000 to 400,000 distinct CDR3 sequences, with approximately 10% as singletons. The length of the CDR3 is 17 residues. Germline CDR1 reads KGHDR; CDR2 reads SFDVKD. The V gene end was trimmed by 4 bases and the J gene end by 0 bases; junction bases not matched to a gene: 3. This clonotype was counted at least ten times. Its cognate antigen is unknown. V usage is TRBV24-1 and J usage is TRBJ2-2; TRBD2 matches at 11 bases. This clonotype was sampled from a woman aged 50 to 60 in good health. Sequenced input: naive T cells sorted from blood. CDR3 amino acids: CATSDLAGGTNTGELFF. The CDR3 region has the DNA TGTGCCACCAGTGACCTAGCGGGAGGTACGAACACCGGGGAGCTGTTTTTT.